These 17 T cell receptor beta chains came from one sample sequenced in a study of ipilimumab plus nivolumab after autologous stem cell transplantation. Assay used: immunoSEQ multiplex PCR; TCRdb lists only in-frame clones, some missing. The sample includes around 13,000 clones, around 73% of them seen just once. Source: PBMCs, taken in a trial of ipilimumab plus nivolumab as post-transplant consolidation. Source of these receptors: a male donor with diffuse large B-cell lymphoma.

This chain connects TRBV7-9 to TRBJ2-7, with 8 positions matching TRBD2. Germline lookup yields CDR1 SEHNR and CDR2 FQNEAQ (reference sequence). Trimming cost V 6 bases and J 6 bases; bases outside gene matches: 13. The CDR3 has 15 residues. CDR3 in amino acids: CASSPGGTRVREQYF. The CDR3 coding sequence is TGTGCCAGCAGTCCGGGGGGGACAAGAGTCCGCGAGCAGTACTTC.

V usage is TRBV29-1 and J usage is TRBJ1-2; 7 bases line up with TRBD1. The J segment lost 6 bases and the V segment lost 6 bases, leaving 10 bases of the junction unmatched. The CDR3 is 13 residues long. Per the germline V gene, CDR1 is SQVTM and CDR2 is ANQGSEA. CDR3 coding DNA: TGCAGCGTATTCTTGACAGGGAGGAATGGCTACACCTTC. Its translation is CSVFLTGRNGYTF. The complete variable domain, with remaining parts taken from reference TRBV29-1 and TRBJ1-2, reads SAVISQKPSRDICQRGTSLTIQCQVDSQVTMMFWYRQQPGQSLTLIATANQGSEATYESGFVIDKFPISRPNLTFSTLTVSNMSPEDSSIYLCSVFLTGRNGYTFGSGTRLTVV.

This clone was picked up a small number of times. The chain has TRBV5-1 and TRBJ2-3; TRBD1 agrees at 8 bases. This CDR3 comprises 15 residues. Trimming removed 4 bases from V and 3 bases from J; junction bases left unmatched: 7. Germline V gives CDR1 SGHRS, CDR2 YFSETQ. CDR3 nucleotides: TGCGCCAGCAGCCTGCGGACAGGGAAAACAGATACGCAGTATTTT. This codes for CASSLRTGKTDTQYF.

The V gene is TRBV27, the J gene TRBJ2-7, with 7 bases lining up with TRBD1. Germline CDR1 is MNHEY and CDR2 is SMNVEV (reference sequence). Losses at the gene ends were 5 bases for V and 0 bases for J; bases not matched to a gene: 4. The CDR3 has 14 residues. The CDR3 DNA sequence: TGTGCCAGCAGTCGATGGACAGGCTCCTACGAGCAGTACTTC. Translated, it gives CASSRWTGSYEQYF.

The chain links TRBV5-6 to TRBJ1-1; a possible D gene is TRBD1 (6 bases). Germline CDR1 and CDR2: SGHDT and YYEEEE. Trimming pared 6 bases from V and 5 bases from J, leaving 17 bases between. This CDR3 spans 14 amino acids. CDR3 DNA: TGTGCCAGCAAAGCGGACAGCCTCTTTACTGAAGCTTTCTTT. Residues: CASKADSLFTEAFF.

The V and J genes are TRBV18 and TRBJ2-6, with TRBD1 as a possible D gene (6 bases). The CDR3 contains 16 residues. Germline-derived CDR1 and CDR2 are KGHSH and LQKENI. Trimming took 4 bases from V and 1 from J, leaving 11 bases between them. This chain's CDR3 is CASSQQGYSGANVLTF. CDR3 nucleotides: TGTGCCAGCTCACAACAGGGTTATTCTGGGGCCAACGTCCTGACTTTC. Drawing the rest from reference TRBV18 and TRBJ2-6, the complete variable domain is NAGVMQNPRHLVRRRGQEARLRCSPMKGHSHVYWYRQLPEEGLKFMVYLQKENIIDESGMPKERFSAEFPKEGPSILRIQQVVRGDSAAYFCASSQQGYSGANVLTFGAGSRLTVL.

This chain joins TRBV7-6 and TRBJ2-7; the match to TRBD2 covers 13 bases. The CDR3 sequence is 16 residues long. With V trimmed by 3 bases and J by 3 bases, 5 bases remained unmatched. Germline CDR1 is SGHVS and CDR2 is FNYEAQ. The CDR3 region is CASSLGTSGVNYEQYF. The CDR3 DNA follows: TGTGCCAGCAGCTTGGGGACTAGCGGGGTCAACTACGAGCAGTACTTC.

On this clone: A read error may produce the germline difference seen at one junction end. The chain recombines TRBV7-9 with TRBJ2-2; 8 nucleotides align to TRBD2. Germline CDR1 SEHNR, CDR2 FQNEAQ (reference sequence). The CDR3 totals 15 residues. The CDR3 coding sequence is TGCGCCAGCAGCTGGCGAGCGGGGGAAACCGGGGAGCTGTTTTTT. It is translated as CASSWRAGETGELFF.

The V and J genes are TRBV5-4 and TRBJ2-5, with a weak D call TRBD2 (6 bases). This CDR3 contains 15 residues. The germline gives CDR1 SGHNT, CDR2 YYREEE (reference sequence). V lost 0 bases to trimming and J lost 0 bases, with 9 bases between them. The CDR3 here is CASSLDGRDQETQYF. CDR3 DNA sequence: TGTGCCAGCAGCTTGGACGGGAGAGACCAAGAGACCCAGTACTTC.

The chain combines TRBV28 with TRBJ2-7; 16 bases map to TRBD2. V lost 3 bases, J lost 2 bases, and 10 bases stayed unmatched. The germline CDR1 and CDR2 sequences are MDHEN and SYDVKM. The CDR3 has 19 amino acids. The DNA of the CDR3 is TGTGCCAGCAGTTTTTACCATGGGACTAGCGGGAGGGCAGCCTACGAGCAGTACTTC. The encoded protein is CASSFYHGTSGRAAYEQYF.

J is TRBJ2-1 and V is TRBV10-3; the D is unclear. CDR3 length: 15 residues. Germline CDR1 ENHRY, CDR2 SYGVKD. The V and J ends lost 2 bases and 1 base respectively, with 9 bases between them. The CDR3 region is CAISEISFSYNEQFF. The CDR3 bases are TGTGCCATCAGTGAGATCAGCTTTTCCTACAATGAGCAGTTCTTC.

V is TRBV29-1 and J is TRBJ2-1; maybe TRBD1 (5 bases). Trimming left V 4 bases short and J 7 bases short, with 11 bases between. Germline V lookup: CDR1 SQVTM, CDR2 ANQGSEA. This CDR3 contains 12 residues. The CDR3 bases are TGCAGCGTTGTTATCAGACAGAATGAGCAGTTCTTC. Protein: CSVVIRQNEQFF.

This clone was counted once. The chain carries TRBV14 and TRBJ2-1; 16 bases line up with TRBD2. CDR1 is SGHDN, CDR2 FVKESK, per germline. The ends lost 1 base at V and 4 bases at J; junction bases unmatched: 7. The CDR3 length is 19 residues. CDR3 coding DNA: TGTGCCAGCAGCCAAGTTGTGGGACTAGCGGGGGGGCTTTACAATGAGCAGTTCTTC. Protein sequence: CASSQVVGLAGGLYNEQFF.

The V gene is TRBV6-5, the J gene TRBJ1-3; D call uncertain. The V and J ends lost 0 bases and 2 bases respectively, with 8 bases between them. This CDR3 is built from 15 residues. Germline CDR1 MNHEY, CDR2 SVGAGI. The DNA of the CDR3 is TGTGCCAGCAGTTACTCGACAAACACTGGAAACACCATATATTTT. This encodes CASSYSTNTGNTIYF.

Only one count was recorded for this clone. This chain joins TRBV29-1 and TRBJ1-4; maybe TRBD1 (5 bases). CDR1 is SQVTM, CDR2 ANQGSEA, per germline. This CDR3 contains 13 residues. V dropped 7 bases and J dropped 8 bases, with 17 bases sitting between them. For the CDR3, the DNA is TGCAGCGCAGAGCGGGGGATAGGCGAAAAACTGTTTTTT. As protein: CSAERGIGEKLFF.

V is TRBV7-2 and J is TRBJ1-2; D is uncertain. Germline CDR1 reads SGHTA; CDR2 reads FQGNSA. The V and J ends lost 5 bases and 2 bases respectively, with 18 bases between them. The CDR3 is 16 residues long. DNA of the CDR3: TGTGCCAGCAGCATCCAGAGAGAATTTCTAAACTATGGCTACACCTTC. Its translation: CASSIQREFLNYGYTF. Full variable domain (missing parts from reference TRBV7-2 and TRBJ1-2): GAGVSQSPSNKVTEKGKDVELRCDPISGHTALYWYRQSLGQGLEFLIYFQGNSAPDKSGLPSDRFSAERTGGSVSTLTIQRTQQEDSAVYLCASSIQREFLNYGYTFGSGTRLTVV.

This chain connects TRBV6-5 to TRBJ1-1; maybe TRBD1 (6 bases). Germline CDR1 reads MNHEY; CDR2 reads SVGAGI. V dropped 2 bases and J dropped 4 bases, with 14 bases sitting between them. The CDR3 is made up of 15 amino acids. CDR3 sequence reads: CASSYGGPGTTEAFF. The CDR3, as DNA: TGTGCCAGCAGTTACGGGGGGCCGGGAACCACTGAAGCTTTCTTT.